Sequencing of this T cell receptor (beta chain) was carried out in a study of chemoradiotherapy in HPV16-positive cancers. The protocol was immunoSEQ multiplex PCR, while the TCRdb copy is restricted to in-frame clones and leaves out a portion. The sample lists around 30,000 clones, 80% to 90% occurring once. The CDR3 runs to 14 residues. Looked up from germline, CDR1 is MNHEY and CDR2 is SVGAGI. V lost 6 bases, J lost 0 bases, and 2 bases stayed unmatched. Details on this clone: Antigen unknown.

General observations from the study: Non-HPV-specific T cells did not expand in tumors during treatment, whereas candidate HPV-specific clones and E7-related motifs did.

The rearrangement links TRBV6-5 to TRBJ1-1, with 9 bases aligning to TRBD1. The receptor comes from a human donor with HPV-associated anogenital cancer. Sample: blood, taken from a patient who underwent chemoradiotherapy. The CDR3 bases are TGTGCCAGCAGGGGACAGGGTATGAACACTGAAGCTTTCTTT. Protein product: CASRGQGMNTEAFF.